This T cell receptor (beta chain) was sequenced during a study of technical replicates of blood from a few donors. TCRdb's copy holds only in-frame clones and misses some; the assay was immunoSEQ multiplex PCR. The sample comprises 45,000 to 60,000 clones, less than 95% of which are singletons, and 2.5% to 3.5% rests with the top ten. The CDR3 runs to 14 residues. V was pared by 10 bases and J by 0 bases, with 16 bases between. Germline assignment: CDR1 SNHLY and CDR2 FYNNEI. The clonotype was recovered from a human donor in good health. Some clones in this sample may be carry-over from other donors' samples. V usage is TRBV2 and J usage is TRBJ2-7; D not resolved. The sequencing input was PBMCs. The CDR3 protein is CATANPYGSYEQYF. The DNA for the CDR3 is TGTGCCACCGCAAACCCCTACGGCTCCTACGAGCAGTACTTC.